The 24 T cell receptor beta chains below were found in one sample sequenced in a study of immune evolution from preneoplasia to lung adenocarcinoma. TCRdb keeps only in-frame clones here, not all; method: immunoSEQ multiplex PCR. The table records 5,000 to 7,000 clones, around 83% of them present only once. Sequencing was done on a sample of FFPE invasive lung adenocarcinoma tissue. The origin of the receptors is a person between 45 and 75 years old with lung adenocarcinoma.

V usage is TRBV29-1 and J usage is TRBJ1-1, with D possibly TRBD1 on 5 matching bases. Between the trimmed V and J ends, which lost 6 bases and 0 bases, there was a span of 11 bases. Germline V CDR1 and CDR2: SQVTM, ANQGSEA. This CDR3 is 13 amino acids long. The CDR3 region has the DNA TGCAGCGTAAGACAGCAGTTGAACACTGAAGCTTTCTTT. As protein: CSVRQQLNTEAFF.

The V gene is TRBV7-9, the J gene TRBJ2-5; TRBD1 matches 7 bases. In germline, CDR1 is SEHNR, CDR2 FQNEAQ (reference sequence). The CDR3 length is 13 residues. The V and J ends lost 10 bases and 5 bases, in that order; junction bases with no gene match: 10. CDR3 in DNA: TGTGCCACCAACTCCGACAGGGATGAGACCCAGTACTTC. Amino acid sequence: CATNSDRDETQYF.

This clone was found once. The chain couples TRBV28 to TRBJ2-7; D gene uncertain. Germline V gives CDR1 MDHEN, CDR2 SYDVKM. CDR3 length: 12 residues. V lost 3 bases, J lost 4 bases, and 7 bases lay in between. CDR3 DNA sequence: TGTGCCAGCAGTTTGGCGCCGTACGAGCAGTACTTC. Translated: CASSLAPYEQYF.

This chain uses TRBV28 with TRBJ2-7, with a tentative D call TRBD1 (6 bases). The CDR3 extends over 15 amino acids. Per germline, CDR1 MDHEN and CDR2 SYDVKM. Trimming cost V 6 bases and J 3 bases, with 18 bases left between them. CDR3 in amino acids: CASSPQQGSDYEQYF. CDR3 nucleotide sequence: TGTGCCAGCAGCCCTCAACAGGGTTCTGACTACGAGCAGTACTTC.

The chain is built from TRBV6-1 and TRBJ1-5, with D tentatively TRBD1 (5 bases). V lost 0 bases to trimming and J lost 6 bases, with 12 bases between them. From germline, CDR1 is MNHNS and CDR2 SASEGT. The CDR3 is made up of 15 amino acids. The CDR3 is CASSEARGTGQPQHF. Here the CDR3 DNA reads TGTGCCAGCAGTGAAGCTCGGGGGACCGGTCAGCCCCAGCATTTT.

In this sample, this clone turned up once. The V call is TRBV9, the J call TRBJ2-7, with D tentatively TRBD1 (5 bases). The CDR3 runs to 15 residues. Trimming left V 2 bases short and J 2 bases short, with 14 bases between. Germline loops: CDR1 SGDLS, CDR2 YYNGEE. The CDR3 DNA is TGTGCCAGCAGCGTGGGCAGGGAATTTACCTACGAGCAGTACTTC. Translation: CASSVGREFTYEQYF.

V is TRBV6-1 and J is TRBJ2-5, with TRBD1 matching 9 bases. Germline V gene data show CDR1 as MNHNS and CDR2 as SASEGT. The CDR3 runs to 15 residues. The V segment lost 2 bases and the J segment 5 bases; nucleotides outside the gene matches: 6. CDR3 protein: CASSERDRGIETQYF. Written as DNA, the CDR3 is TGTGCCAGCAGTGAACGAGACAGGGGGATCGAGACCCAGTACTTC.

This chain connects TRBV7-6 to TRBJ2-3; D unresolved. With 1 base removed from V and 8 bases from J, the gap between germline ends came to 7 bases. This CDR3 is 12 amino acids long. Per germline, CDR1 SGHVS and CDR2 FNYEAQ. DNA of the CDR3: TGTGCCAGCAGCTTAGATTTCGGTACGCAGTATTTT. This gives the protein CASSLDFGTQYF.

V gene TRBV9 combines with J gene TRBJ2-7; D is unresolved. CDR1 and CDR2 (germline): SGDLS, YYNGEE. There are 15 residues in the CDR3. Trimming left V 0 bases short and J 2 bases short, with 12 bases between. CDR3 protein: CASSVGMGTAYEQYF. The CDR3 bases are TGTGCCAGCAGCGTAGGGATGGGCACCGCCTACGAGCAGTACTTC.

The genes are TRBV29-1 and TRBJ2-7; TRBD2 is a possible D gene (7 bases). The CDR3 runs 14 residues. V was clipped by 8 bases and J by 6 bases, with 23 bases between them. Per germline, CDR1 SQVTM and CDR2 ANQGSEA. The CDR3 is CSFRRGGEIGEQYF. In nucleotides, the CDR3 is TGCAGCTTCCGGAGGGGGGGGGAAATTGGCGAGCAGTACTTC.

The chain carries TRBV7-9 and TRBJ2-1; D possibly corresponds to TRBD2 (6 bases). V lost 5 bases, J lost 12 bases, and 20 bases lay in between. This CDR3 has 14 residues. Germline assignment: CDR1 SEHNR and CDR2 FQNEAQ (reference sequence). CDR3 nucleotide sequence: TGTGCCAGCAGCGTCGTACTAGCACCCGGCGGGCAGTTCTTC. Translated, it gives CASSVVLAPGGQFF.

This rearrangement joins TRBV27 to TRBJ2-2; TRBD1 matches 8 bases. This CDR3 region has 15 residues. The V gene's germline CDR1 is MNHEY and CDR2 SMNVEV (reference sequence). J gave up 7 bases and V 5 bases, and 9 bases lay outside the gene matches. The CDR3 sequence is CASSIIQGAFGELFF. DNA for the CDR3: TGTGCCAGCAGTATCATCCAGGGGGCGTTCGGGGAGCTGTTTTTT.

The V and J genes are TRBV2 and TRBJ1-4; D is unresolved. The length of the CDR3 is 12 residues. V was shortened by 8 bases and J by 7 bases, with 11 bases between the two germline ends. The germline gives CDR1 SNHLY, CDR2 FYNNEI. CDR3 coding DNA: TGTGCCAGCTCATCCGGGCGTGAAAAACTGTTTTTT. Its protein is CASSSGREKLFF.

A single count supports this clone. The chain carries TRBV7-2 and TRBJ2-7; possible D gene TRBD1, 5 bases. The CDR3 contains 14 residues. Trimming cost V 3 bases and J 3 bases, with 12 bases left between them. Germline V gives CDR1 SGHTA, CDR2 FQGNSA. The CDR3: CASSFTAGLYEQYF. In nucleotides, the CDR3 is TGTGCCAGCAGCTTTACTGCAGGGCTCTACGAGCAGTACTTC.

This clone has just one count. The J gene is TRBJ2-7, the V gene TRBV28, with D possibly being TRBD2 (5 bases). Germline-derived CDR1 and CDR2 are MDHEN and SYDVKM. CDR3 length: 14 amino acids. The V end was cut by 8 bases, the J end by 1 base, with 15 bases between. This chain's CDR3 is CASAGLRGSYEQYF. The CDR3 DNA follows: TGTGCCAGCGCTGGGTTGCGAGGGTCCTACGAGCAGTACTTC.

This chain joins TRBV5-1 and TRBJ2-2, with a weak D call TRBD2 (6 bases). This CDR3 contains 15 residues. The V gene lost 4 bases and the J gene lost 4 bases, with 14 bases spanning the gap. CDR1 is SGHRS, CDR2 YFSETQ, per germline. CDR3 in DNA: TGCGCCAGCAGCGAAGGAGGGCGGGGCACCGGGGAGCTGTTTTTT. This translates into CASSEGGRGTGELFF. The complete variable domain, with remaining parts taken from reference TRBV5-1 and TRBJ2-2, reads KAGVTQTPRYLIKTRGQQVTLSCSPISGHRSVSWYQQTPGQGLQFLFEYFSETQRNKGNFPGRFSGRQFSNSRSEMNVSTLELGDSALYLCASSEGGRGTGELFFGEGSRLTVL.

V and J are TRBV27 and TRBJ2-1; the D is unclear. Germline CDR1 reads MNHEY; CDR2 reads SMNVEV (reference sequence). V lost 0 bases, J lost 7 bases, and 7 bases lay in between. This CDR3 comprises 13 residues. In DNA, the CDR3 is TGTGCCAGCAGTTTATCTCGTCGGAATGAGCAGTTCTTC. As protein: CASSLSRRNEQFF.

The chain employs TRBV18 and TRBJ2-1; 7 nucleotides match TRBD1. The junction had 14 bases not matched to a gene; V was cut back by 4 bases and J by 5 bases. The CDR3 has 17 amino acids. The germline CDR1 and CDR2 sequences are KGHSH and LQKENI. The CDR3: CASSRSPPATGNNEQFF. CDR3 sequence (DNA): TGTGCCAGCTCACGATCCCCTCCGGCGACAGGGAACAATGAGCAGTTCTTC.

In this sample, this clone turned up a few times. This chain uses TRBV6-1 with TRBJ1-5; TRBD1 is a possible D gene (6 bases). The germline CDR1 and CDR2 sequences are MNHNS and SASEGT. The CDR3 consists of 15 residues. Trimming left V 1 base short and J 5 bases short, with 12 bases between. CDR3 region: CASSEVEGGDQPQHF. CDR3 DNA sequence: TGTGCCAGCAGTGAAGTAGAGGGGGGAGATCAGCCCCAGCATTTT.

The chain uses TRBV10-3 and TRBJ2-7; possibly TRBD1 for D (5 bases). Trimming pared 2 bases from V and 0 bases from J, leaving 20 bases between. The CDR3 consists of 18 residues. The germline gives CDR1 ENHRY, CDR2 SYGVKD. CDR3: CAISEQGWGRHSSYEQYF. Written as DNA, the CDR3 is TGTGCCATCAGTGAGCAAGGGTGGGGCAGGCACAGCTCCTACGAGCAGTACTTC.

This chain uses TRBV5-1 with TRBJ2-1, with TRBD2 as a possible D gene (6 bases). Trimming stripped 1 base from V and 12 bases from J, with 17 bases between. CDR1 and CDR2 (germline): SGHRS, YFSETQ. The CDR3 contains 14 residues. The CDR3 nucleotides read TGCGCCAGCAGCTTGACTAGCCCCGCCTGGGGGCAGTTCTTC. Its protein is CASSLTSPAWGQFF.

The V gene is TRBV6-5, the J gene TRBJ2-5; tentatively, D is TRBD2 (6 bases). Deletions cut 0 bases from V and 2 bases from J, with 13 bases between. The germline V gene has CDR1 MNHEY and CDR2 SVGAGI. The CDR3 length is 16 residues. CDR3 sequence: CASSYSNVGGQETQYF. CDR3 nucleotides: TGTGCCAGCAGTTACTCGAATGTTGGGGGGCAAGAGACCCAGTACTTC.

The genes are TRBV4-1 and TRBJ2-1; D is perhaps TRBD2 (5 bases). The germline V gene encodes CDR1 MGHRA and CDR2 YSYEKL. This CDR3 is 13 amino acids long. The V end lost 3 bases, the J end lost 12 bases, and 15 bases lay between the germline ends. CDR3 in amino acids: CASSQEDSRVQFF. The CDR3 DNA is TGCGCCAGCAGCCAGGAGGACTCGCGAGTGCAGTTCTTC.

This chain connects TRBV28 to TRBJ2-7; a possible D gene is TRBD2 (6 bases). The CDR3 runs to 14 residues. From germline, CDR1 is MDHEN and CDR2 SYDVKM. V was shortened by 6 bases and J by 7 bases, with 19 bases between the two germline ends. The CDR3 sequence is CASRRGTPVFEQYF. The CDR3 DNA follows: TGTGCCAGCAGACGGGGGACCCCCGTTTTTGAGCAGTACTTC.